This T cell receptor beta chain was captured by sequencing in a study of T cells and Merkel cell carcinoma outcomes. Findings and caveats of the study: Repertoire plus T-cell density reportedly predicted Merkel cell carcinoma outcomes.

Only in-frame clones appear in the TCRdb table, and some are missing; sequencing was by immunoSEQ multiplex PCR. The data show 15,000 to 17,000 clones, 85% to 90% seen once. Germline CDR1 and CDR2: SGHTA and FQGNSA. The germline V and J ends were trimmed by 5 bases and 6 bases, with 11 bases remaining between them. The CDR3 sequence is 13 residues long. A remark on this clone: Its antigen is unidentified.

The clonotype originates from a human donor with Merkel cell carcinoma. Source material: tumor tissue from Merkel cell carcinoma. The chain combines TRBV7-2 with TRBJ2-1; D is perhaps TRBD1 or TRBD2 (5 bases each). The DNA of the CDR3 is TGTGCCAGCAGCCCCGGGACCCTCAATGAGCAGTTCTTC. It is translated as CASSPGTLNEQFF.